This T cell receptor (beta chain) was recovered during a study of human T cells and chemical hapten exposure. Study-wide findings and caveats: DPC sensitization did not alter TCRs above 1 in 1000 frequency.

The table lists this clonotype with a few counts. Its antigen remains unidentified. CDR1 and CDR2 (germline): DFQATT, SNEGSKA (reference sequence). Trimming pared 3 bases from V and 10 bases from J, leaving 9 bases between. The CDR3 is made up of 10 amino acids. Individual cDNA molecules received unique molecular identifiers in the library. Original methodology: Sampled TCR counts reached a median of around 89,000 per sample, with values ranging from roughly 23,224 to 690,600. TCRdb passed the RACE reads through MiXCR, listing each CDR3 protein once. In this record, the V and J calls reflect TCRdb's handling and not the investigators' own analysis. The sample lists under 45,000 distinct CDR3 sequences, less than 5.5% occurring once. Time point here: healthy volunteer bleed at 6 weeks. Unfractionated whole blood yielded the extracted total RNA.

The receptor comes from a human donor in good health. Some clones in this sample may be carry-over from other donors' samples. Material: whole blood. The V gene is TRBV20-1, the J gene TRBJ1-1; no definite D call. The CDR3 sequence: CSASSGRAFF. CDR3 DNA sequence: TGCAGTGCTAGTAGCGGGCGAGCTTTCTTT.